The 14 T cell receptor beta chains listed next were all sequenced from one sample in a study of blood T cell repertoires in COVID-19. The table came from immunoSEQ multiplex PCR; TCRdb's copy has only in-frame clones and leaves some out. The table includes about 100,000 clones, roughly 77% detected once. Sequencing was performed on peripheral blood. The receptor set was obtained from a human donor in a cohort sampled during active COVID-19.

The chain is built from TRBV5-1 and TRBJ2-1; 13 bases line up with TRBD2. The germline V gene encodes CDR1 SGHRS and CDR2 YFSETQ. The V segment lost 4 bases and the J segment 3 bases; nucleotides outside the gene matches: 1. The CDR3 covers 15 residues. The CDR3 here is CASSRLAGGYNEQFF. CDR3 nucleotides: TGCGCCAGCAGCCGACTAGCGGGGGGCTACAATGAGCAGTTCTTC.

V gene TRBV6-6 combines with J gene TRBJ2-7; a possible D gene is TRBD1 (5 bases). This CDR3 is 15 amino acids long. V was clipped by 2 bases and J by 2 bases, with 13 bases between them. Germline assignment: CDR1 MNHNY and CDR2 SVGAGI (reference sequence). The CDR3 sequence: CASSYPSQGAYEQYF. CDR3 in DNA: TGTGCCAGCAGTTACCCTTCGCAAGGGGCCTACGAGCAGTACTTC.

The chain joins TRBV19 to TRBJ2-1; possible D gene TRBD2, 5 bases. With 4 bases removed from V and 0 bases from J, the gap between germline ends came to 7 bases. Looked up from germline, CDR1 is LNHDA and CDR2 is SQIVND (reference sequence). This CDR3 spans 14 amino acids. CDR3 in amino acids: CASSNGNSYNEQFF. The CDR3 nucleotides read TGTGCCAGTAGTAACGGGAACTCCTACAATGAGCAGTTCTTC.

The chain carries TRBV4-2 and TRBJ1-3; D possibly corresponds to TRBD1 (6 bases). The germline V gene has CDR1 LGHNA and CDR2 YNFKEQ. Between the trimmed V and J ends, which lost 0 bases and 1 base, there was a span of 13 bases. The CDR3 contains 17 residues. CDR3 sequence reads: CASSQDLTGLSGNTIYF. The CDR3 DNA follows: TGTGCCAGCAGCCAAGATTTGACAGGCCTTTCTGGAAACACCATATATTTT.

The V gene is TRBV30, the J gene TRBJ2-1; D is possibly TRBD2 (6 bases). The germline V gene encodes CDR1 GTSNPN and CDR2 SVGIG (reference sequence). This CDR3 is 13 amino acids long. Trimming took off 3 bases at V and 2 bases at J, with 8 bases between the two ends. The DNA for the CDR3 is TGTGCCTGGAGGGGGGGAGCCTACAATGAGCAGTTCTTC. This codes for CAWRGGAYNEQFF.

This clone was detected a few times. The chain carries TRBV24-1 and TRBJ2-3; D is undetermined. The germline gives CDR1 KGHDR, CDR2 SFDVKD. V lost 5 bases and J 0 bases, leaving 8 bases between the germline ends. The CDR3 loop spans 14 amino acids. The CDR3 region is CATSAGGSTDTQYF. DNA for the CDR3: TGTGCCACCAGTGCTGGCGGTAGCACAGATACGCAGTATTTT.

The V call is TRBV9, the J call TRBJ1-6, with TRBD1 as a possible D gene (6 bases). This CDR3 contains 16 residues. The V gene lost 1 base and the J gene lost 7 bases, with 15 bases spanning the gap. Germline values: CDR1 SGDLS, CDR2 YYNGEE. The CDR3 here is CASSVSFRGINSPLHF. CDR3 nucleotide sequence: TGTGCCAGCAGCGTATCCTTTAGGGGGATAAATTCACCCCTCCACTTT.

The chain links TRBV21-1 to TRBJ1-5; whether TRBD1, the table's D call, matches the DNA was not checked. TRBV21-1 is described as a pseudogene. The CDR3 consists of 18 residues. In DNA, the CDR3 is TGTGCCAGCAGCAGTCCCGGGACAGGGCCGGAGGGCAATCAGCCCCAGCATTTT. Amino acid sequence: CASSSPGTGPEGNQPQHF.

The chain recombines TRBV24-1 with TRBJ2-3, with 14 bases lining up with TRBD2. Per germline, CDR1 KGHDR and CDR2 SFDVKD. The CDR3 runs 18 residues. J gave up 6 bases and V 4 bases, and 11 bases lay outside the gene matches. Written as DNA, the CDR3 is TGTGCCACCAGTGACCGTCGGACTAGCGGGGGGAGCGGGGATACGCAGTATTTT. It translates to CATSDRRTSGGSGDTQYF.

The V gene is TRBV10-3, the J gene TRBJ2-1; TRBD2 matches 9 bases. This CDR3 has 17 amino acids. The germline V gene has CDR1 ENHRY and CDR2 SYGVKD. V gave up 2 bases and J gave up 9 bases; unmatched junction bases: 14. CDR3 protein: CAISEGEGSGRGREQFF. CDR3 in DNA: TGTGCCATCAGTGAGGGGGAGGGTAGCGGGAGAGGACGTGAGCAGTTCTTC.

The CDR3 sequence is CATSRERIAGGPSSYNEQFF. The CDR3 DNA follows: TGTGCCACCAGCAGAGAGCGGATAGCGGGAGGGCCGAGCTCCTACAATGAGCAGTTCTTC. The chain links TRBV15 to TRBJ2-1; 11 bases fit TRBD2. CDR3 length equals 20 residues. V was pared by 0 bases and J by 0 bases, with 10 bases of the junction left unmatched. Germline assignment: CDR1 LNHNV and CDR2 YYDKDF (reference sequence). The full variable domain, in which reference TRBV15 and TRBJ2-1 provide the parts outside the CDR3, is DAMVIQNPRYQVTQFGKPVTLSCSQTLNHNVMYWYQQKSSQAPKLLFHYYDKDFNNEADTPDNFQSRRPNTSFCFLDIRSPGLGDTAMYLCATSRERIAGGPSSYNEQFFGPGTRLTVL.

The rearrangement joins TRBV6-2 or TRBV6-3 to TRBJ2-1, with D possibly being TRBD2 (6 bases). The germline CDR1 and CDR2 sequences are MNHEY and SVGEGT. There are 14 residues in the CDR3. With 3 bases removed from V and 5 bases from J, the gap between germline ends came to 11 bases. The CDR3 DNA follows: TGTGCCAGCAGTTATTTTAGCGGTAACAATGAGCAGTTCTTC. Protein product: CASSYFSGNNEQFF.

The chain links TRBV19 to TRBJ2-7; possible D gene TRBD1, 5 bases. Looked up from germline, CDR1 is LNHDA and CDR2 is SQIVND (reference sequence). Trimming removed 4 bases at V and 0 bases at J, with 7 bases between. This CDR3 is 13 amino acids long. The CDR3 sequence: CASSKGLSYEQYF. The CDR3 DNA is TGTGCCAGTAGTAAGGGGCTCTCCTACGAGCAGTACTTC.

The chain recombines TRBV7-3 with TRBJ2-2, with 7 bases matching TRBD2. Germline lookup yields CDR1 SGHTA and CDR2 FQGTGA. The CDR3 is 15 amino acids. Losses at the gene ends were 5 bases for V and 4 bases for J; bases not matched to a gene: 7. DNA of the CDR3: TGTGCCAGCAGCCAGGGCTGGGAGGGCACCGGGGAGCTGTTTTTT. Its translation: CASSQGWEGTGELFF. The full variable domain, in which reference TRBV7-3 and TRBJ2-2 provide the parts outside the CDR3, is GAGVSQTPSNKVTEKGKYVELRCDPISGHTALYWYRQSLGQGPEFLIYFQGTGAADDSGLPNDRFFAVRPEGSVSTLKIQRTERGDSAVYLCASSQGWEGTGELFFGEGSRLTVL.